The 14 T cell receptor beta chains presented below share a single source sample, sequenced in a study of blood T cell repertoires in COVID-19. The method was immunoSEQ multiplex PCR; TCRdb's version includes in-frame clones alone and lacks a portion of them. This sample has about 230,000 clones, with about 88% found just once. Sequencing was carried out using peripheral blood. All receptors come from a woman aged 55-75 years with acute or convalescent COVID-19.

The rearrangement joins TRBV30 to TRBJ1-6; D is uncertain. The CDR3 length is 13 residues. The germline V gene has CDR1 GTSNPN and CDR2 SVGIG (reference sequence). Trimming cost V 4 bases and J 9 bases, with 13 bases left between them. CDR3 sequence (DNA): TGTGCCTGGAATCTAGGCAGCTTTTCACCCCTCCACTTT. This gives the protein CAWNLGSFSPLHF.

The CDR3 sequence is CASSVQGSGANVLTF. The CDR3 nucleotides read TGTGCCAGCAGCGTACAGGGGTCTGGGGCCAACGTCCTGACTTTC. V gene TRBV9 combines with J gene TRBJ2-6; D perhaps matches TRBD1 (6 bases). This CDR3 is 15 amino acids long. The germline V gene encodes CDR1 SGDLS and CDR2 YYNGEE. V was trimmed by 1 base and J by 1 base, leaving 6 bases between them.

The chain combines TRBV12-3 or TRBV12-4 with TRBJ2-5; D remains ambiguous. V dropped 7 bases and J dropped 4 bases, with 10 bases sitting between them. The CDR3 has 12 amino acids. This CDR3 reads CASTQIRETQYF. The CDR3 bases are TGTGCCAGCACCCAGATTCGAGAGACCCAGTACTTC.

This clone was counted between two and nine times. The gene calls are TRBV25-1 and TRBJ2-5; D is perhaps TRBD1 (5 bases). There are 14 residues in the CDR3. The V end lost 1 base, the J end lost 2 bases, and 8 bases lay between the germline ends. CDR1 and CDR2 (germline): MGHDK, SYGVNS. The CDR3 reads CASSEWKGQETQYF. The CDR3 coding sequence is TGTGCCAGCAGTGAATGGAAGGGGCAAGAGACCCAGTACTTC.

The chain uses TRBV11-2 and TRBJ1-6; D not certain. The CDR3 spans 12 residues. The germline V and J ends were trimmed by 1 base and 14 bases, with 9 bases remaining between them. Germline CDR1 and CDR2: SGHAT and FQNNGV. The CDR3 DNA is TGTGCCAGCAGCTTAGGCGGGCAGTCCCTCCACTTT. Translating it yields CASSLGGQSLHF. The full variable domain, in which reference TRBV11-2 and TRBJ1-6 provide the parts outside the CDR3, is EAGVAQSPRYKIIEKRQSVAFWCNPISGHATLYWYQQILGQGPKLLIQFQNNGVVDDSQLPKDRFSAERLKGVDSTLKIQPAKLEDSAVYLCASSLGGQSLHFGNGTRLTVT.

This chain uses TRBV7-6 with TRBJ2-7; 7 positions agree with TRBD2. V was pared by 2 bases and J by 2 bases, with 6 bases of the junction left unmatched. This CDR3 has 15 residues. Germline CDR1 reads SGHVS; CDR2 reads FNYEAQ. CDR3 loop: CASSLRAGATYEQYF. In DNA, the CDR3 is TGTGCCAGCAGCTTACGGGCGGGAGCTACCTACGAGCAGTACTTC.

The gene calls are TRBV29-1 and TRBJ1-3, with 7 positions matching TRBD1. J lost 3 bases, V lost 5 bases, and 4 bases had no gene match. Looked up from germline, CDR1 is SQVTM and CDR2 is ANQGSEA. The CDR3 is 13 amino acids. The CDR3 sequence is CSVTDRVGNTIYF. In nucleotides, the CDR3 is TGCAGCGTTACCGACAGGGTTGGAAACACCATATATTTT.

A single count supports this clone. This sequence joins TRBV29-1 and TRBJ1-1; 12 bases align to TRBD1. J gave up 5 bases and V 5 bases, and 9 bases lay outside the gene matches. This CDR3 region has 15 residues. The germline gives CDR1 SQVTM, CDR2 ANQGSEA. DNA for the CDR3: TGCAGCGTTCCGGGACAGGGGGCGCGTTCGACTGAAGCTTTCTTT. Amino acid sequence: CSVPGQGARSTEAFF.

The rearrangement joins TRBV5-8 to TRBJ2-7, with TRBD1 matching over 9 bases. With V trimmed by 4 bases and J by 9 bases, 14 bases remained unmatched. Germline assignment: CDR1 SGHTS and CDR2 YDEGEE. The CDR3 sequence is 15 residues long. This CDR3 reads CASSRGQGRNMGQYF. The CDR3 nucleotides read TGTGCCAGCAGCCGGGGACAGGGAAGAAACATGGGGCAGTACTTC.

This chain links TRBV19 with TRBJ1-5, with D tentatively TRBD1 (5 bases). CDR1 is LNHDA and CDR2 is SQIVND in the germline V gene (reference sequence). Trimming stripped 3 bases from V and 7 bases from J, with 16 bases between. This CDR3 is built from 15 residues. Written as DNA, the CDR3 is TGTGCCAGTAGTATTGGCAGGGCTTTGGGGCAGCCCCAGCATTTT. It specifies CASSIGRALGQPQHF.

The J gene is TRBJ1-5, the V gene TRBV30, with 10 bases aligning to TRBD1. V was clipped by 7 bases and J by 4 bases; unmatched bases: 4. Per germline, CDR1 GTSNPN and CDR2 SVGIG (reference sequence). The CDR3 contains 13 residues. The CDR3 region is CASSDRGNQPQHF. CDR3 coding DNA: TGTGCCTCTTCGGACAGGGGGAATCAGCCCCAGCATTTT.

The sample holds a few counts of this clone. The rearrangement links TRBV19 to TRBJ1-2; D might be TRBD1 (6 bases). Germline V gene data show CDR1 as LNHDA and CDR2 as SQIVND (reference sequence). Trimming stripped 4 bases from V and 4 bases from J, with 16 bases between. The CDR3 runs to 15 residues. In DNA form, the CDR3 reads TGTGCCAGTAGTACCGGCTACAGGGCGGGCTATGGCTACACCTTC. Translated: CASSTGYRAGYGYTF.

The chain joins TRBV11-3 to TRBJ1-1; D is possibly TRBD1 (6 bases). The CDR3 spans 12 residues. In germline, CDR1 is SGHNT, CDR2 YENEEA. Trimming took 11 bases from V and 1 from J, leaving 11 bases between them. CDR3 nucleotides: TGTGCCGTACCGGACAGGAACACTGAAGCTTTCTTT. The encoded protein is CAVPDRNTEAFF.

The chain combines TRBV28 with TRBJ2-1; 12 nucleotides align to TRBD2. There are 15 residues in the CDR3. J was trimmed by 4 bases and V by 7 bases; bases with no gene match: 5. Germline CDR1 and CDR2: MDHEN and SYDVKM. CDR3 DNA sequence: TGTGCCAGCACCCCAGGACTAGCGGGGTACAATGAGCAGTTCTTC. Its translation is CASTPGLAGYNEQFF.